This TCR beta chain was documented in a study of OX40 agonist ivuxolimab in advanced cancers. Study at large: Enrolled patients in dose escalation had cancers that were hepatocellular carcinoma, melanoma, renal cell or head and neck cancer. Whole-study results and caveats: Compared with others, partial responders at 0.1-3.0 mg/kg displayed clonal expansion among the lowest. Mean expanded clone counts were higher in CD8+ than CD4+ T cells.

Here immunoSEQ multiplex PCR was the method, and the copy in TCRdb shows in-frame clones only, minus some. The sample includes 90,000 to 100,000 clones, 88% of them seen just once. Germline CDR1 and CDR2: LNHDA and SQIVND (reference sequence). Between the trimmed V and J ends, which lost 3 bases and 9 bases, there was a span of 11 bases. This CDR3 contains 12 residues. For this clone: What it binds is not known.

This TCR was recovered from an adult with an advanced solid tumor such as melanoma, head and neck, liver or kidney cancer. V is TRBV19 and J is TRBJ2-5; D uncertain. The sequencing used CD4+ or CD8+ T cells sorted from blood, collected in a trial of the OX40 agonist ivuxolimab. The CDR3 is CASSMKRLPQYF. The CDR3 DNA reads TGTGCCAGTAGTATGAAGCGTCTCCCCCAGTACTTC.